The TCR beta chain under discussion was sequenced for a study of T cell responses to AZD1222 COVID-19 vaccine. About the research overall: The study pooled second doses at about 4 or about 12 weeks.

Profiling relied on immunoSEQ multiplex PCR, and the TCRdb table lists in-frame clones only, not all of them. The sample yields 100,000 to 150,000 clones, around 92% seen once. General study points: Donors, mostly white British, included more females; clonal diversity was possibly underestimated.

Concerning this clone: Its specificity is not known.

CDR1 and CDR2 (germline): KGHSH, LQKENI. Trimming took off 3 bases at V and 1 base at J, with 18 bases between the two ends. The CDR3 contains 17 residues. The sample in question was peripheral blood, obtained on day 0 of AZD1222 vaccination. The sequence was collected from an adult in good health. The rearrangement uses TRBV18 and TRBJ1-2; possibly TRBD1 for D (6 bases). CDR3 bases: TGTGCCAGCTCACCTTTCCTACGGACAGATGATAACTATGGCTACACCTTC. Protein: CASSPFLRTDDNYGYTF.